This T cell receptor beta chain was recorded in a study of T cell responses to AZD1222 COVID-19 vaccine. The method was immunoSEQ multiplex PCR; TCRdb's version includes in-frame clones alone and lacks a portion of them. The sample has about 120,000 clones, 80% to 90% seen once. Findings and caveats of the study: There were repertoire samples only from the period after the peak T cell response.

In germline, CDR1 is SGHTA, CDR2 FQGTGA. The CDR3 contains 14 residues. Trimming left V 7 bases short and J 1 base short, with 10 bases between. Note on this clone: Its antigen is undetermined.

The chain couples TRBV7-3 to TRBJ2-2; D call uncertain. Sequences were derived from peripheral blood, sampled on day 0 of AZD1222 vaccination. The receptor was derived from an adult in good health. The CDR3 loop reads CASTRTENTGELFF. The CDR3 nucleotides are TGTGCCAGCACCCGGACGGAGAACACCGGGGAGCTGTTTTTT.